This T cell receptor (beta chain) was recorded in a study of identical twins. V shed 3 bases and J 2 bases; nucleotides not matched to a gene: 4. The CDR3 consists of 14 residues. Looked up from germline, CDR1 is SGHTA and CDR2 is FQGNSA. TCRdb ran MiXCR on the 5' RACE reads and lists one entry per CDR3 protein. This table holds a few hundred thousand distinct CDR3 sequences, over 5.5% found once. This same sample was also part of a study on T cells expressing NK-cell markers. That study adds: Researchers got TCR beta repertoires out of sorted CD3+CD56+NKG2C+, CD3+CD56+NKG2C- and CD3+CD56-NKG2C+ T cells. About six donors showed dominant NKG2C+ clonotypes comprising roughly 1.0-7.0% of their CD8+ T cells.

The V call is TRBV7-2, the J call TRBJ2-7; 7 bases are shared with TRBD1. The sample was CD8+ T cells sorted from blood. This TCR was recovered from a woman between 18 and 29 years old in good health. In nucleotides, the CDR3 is TGTGCCAGCAGCTTCTACAGGGGACCCTACGAGCAGTACTTC. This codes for CASSFYRGPYEQYF.